The TCR beta chain described here comes from a study of blood T cell repertoires in COVID-19. Study-level background: Spain, Italy and the United States supplied samples that represented acute and convalescent COVID-19. From T cells, B-cell-depleted T cells, or PBMCs came the material, which was cDNA or gDNA.

How the authors handled the data: The assay estimated nucleated cells by amplifying reference gene primers. Clones were sequenced by immunoSEQ multiplex PCR, and TCRdb holds only the in-frame ones, with some missing. For V, J and clone size, that table is used; D and trimming come from the DNA. Of around 100,000 clones in the sample, about four fifths were seen once. This CDR3 comprises 15 residues. V gave up 4 bases and J gave up 7 bases; unmatched junction bases: 7. The germline gives CDR1 SGHVS, CDR2 FNYEAQ. Source material: peripheral blood. The genes are TRBV7-6 and TRBJ2-1; 10 bases agree with TRBD2. The clonotype originates from a man aged 65-85 years with active or convalescent COVID-19. DNA for the CDR3: TGTGCCAGCAGCTCAAGCGGGGGGGCGGTAAATGAGCAGTTCTTC. Its protein is CASSSSGGAVNEQFF.